This T cell receptor (beta chain) originates from a study of blood T cell repertoires in COVID-19. Study overall: Collection of acute and convalescent COVID-19 samples took place in the United States, Italy and Spain.

Per the authors' pipeline: Amplification with reference gene primers provided the estimates of nucleated cell counts. Produced via immunoSEQ multiplex PCR; TCRdb's table is partial and in-frame only. The V and J calls and the clone size are those of that table, but D and trimming were determined from the DNA. The table lists a few hundred thousand clones, 88% of them singletons. The germline V gene encodes CDR1 DFQATT and CDR2 SNEGSKA (reference sequence). Losses at the gene ends were 3 bases for V and 4 bases for J; bases not matched to a gene: 5. This CDR3 has 14 residues. The sequencing input was peripheral blood. The source is a woman in her 70s with COVID-19, enrolled during active disease. V is TRBV20-1 and J is TRBJ2-3; TRBD1 aligns across 9 bases. The CDR3 DNA reads TGCAGTGCTAGTCATAGACAGGGGGCAGATACGCAGTATTTT. Translation gives CSASHRQGADTQYF.